The 29 T cell receptor beta chains in this list originate from one sample, sequenced in a study of T cells in Graves' hyperthyroidism and ophthalmopathy. Researchers took RNA transcripts and amplified the TCR beta CDR3 regions from them. The study used the HTBI primer set for a first-round RT-PCR of the TCR CDR3. From the multiplex PCR reads, TCRdb called clonotypes with MiXCR, one entry per CDR3 protein. The data hold hundreds of thousands of distinct CDR3 sequences, with approximately 14% observed a single time. The source material was blood. These receptor sequences come from a woman in her 50s with Graves' ophthalmopathy.

Worth noting for this clonotype: Since a much larger clone is just one base distant, this may be a read error. The rearrangement joins TRBV29-1 to TRBJ2-1, with 11 positions matching TRBD2. The CDR3 contains 15 residues. Germline V lookup: CDR1 SQVTM, CDR2 ANQGSEA. This chain's CDR3 is CGVVSSGRAHNEQFF. CDR3 bases: TGCGGCGTTGTTAGTAGCGGGAGGGCCCACAATGAGCAGTTCTTC.

This rearrangement joins TRBV20-1 to TRBJ1-5; D is uncertain. The CDR3 has 13 amino acids. Germline CDR1 and CDR2: DFQATT and SNEGSKA (reference sequence). With 4 bases removed from V and 1 base from J, the gap between germline ends came to 8 bases. CDR3 sequence reads: CSAKRESNQPQHF. The CDR3 DNA follows: TGCAGTGCTAAAAGGGAAAGCAATCAGCCCCAGCATTTT.

The rearrangement links TRBV6-1 to TRBJ1-5, with 11 bases fitting TRBD1. V lost 6 bases, J lost 6 bases, and 4 bases stayed unmatched. Germline lookup yields CDR1 MNHNS and CDR2 SASEGT. The CDR3 extends over 14 amino acids. The CDR3 nucleotides are TGTGCCAGCAGGGGACAGGGGGAAGGTCAGCCCCAGCATTTT. Translation: CASRGQGEGQPQHF.

Ten or more counts support this clonotype. CDR3 sequence (DNA): TGTGCCAGCAGCTCCGCGGACATCTATGGCTACACCTTC. Residues: CASSSADIYGYTF. The gene calls are TRBV7-2 and TRBJ1-2, with D possibly being TRBD1 (5 bases). CDR1 and CDR2 (germline): SGHTA, FQGNSA. The CDR3 is 13 residues long. The V end lost 4 bases, the J end lost 4 bases, and 10 bases lay between the germline ends. The full variable domain, completed using reference TRBV7-2 and TRBJ1-2, is GAGVSQSPSNKVTEKGKDVELRCDPISGHTALYWYRQSLGQGLEFLIYFQGNSAPDKSGLPSDRFSAERTGGSVSTLTIQRTQQEDSAVYLCASSSADIYGYTFGSGTRLTVV.

This clonotype was counted many times. CDR3 amino acids: CASKSPKMRRGSYEQYF. The CDR3 DNA follows: TGTGCCAGCAAATCACCCAAGATGAGGCGGGGTTCCTACGAGCAGTACTTC. This chain joins TRBV3-1 and TRBJ2-7, with a possible D match to TRBD2 (6 bases). Trimming stripped 7 bases from V and 1 base from J, with 23 bases between. Germline-derived CDR1 and CDR2 are LGHDT and YNNKEL (reference sequence). The CDR3 sequence is 17 residues long.

This clonotype was picked up many times. The rearrangement joins TRBV18 to TRBJ2-5; D is unresolved. The germline V gene encodes CDR1 KGHSH and CDR2 LQKENI. The CDR3 runs 14 residues. Trimming pared 0 bases from V and 5 bases from J, leaving 10 bases between. The CDR3 here is CASSPPVTMETQYF. CDR3 coding DNA: TGTGCCAGCTCACCACCGGTTACAATGGAGACCCAGTACTTC.

This clonotype was detected many times. The chain uses TRBV10-2 and TRBJ1-2; D is ambiguous. This CDR3 contains 13 residues. V was pared by 3 bases and J by 7 bases, with 12 bases between. Per germline, CDR1 WSHSY and CDR2 SAAADI. The CDR3 bases are TGCGCCAGCAGTGACGAGCCAAAGGGTGGCTACACCTTC. Translated, it gives CASSDEPKGGYTF.

This clonotype was counted at least ten times. V usage is TRBV7-2 and J usage is TRBJ1-2; perhaps TRBD1 as D (5 bases). Trimming left V 5 bases short and J 1 base short, with 8 bases between. CDR1 is SGHTA, CDR2 FQGNSA, per germline. The CDR3 runs to 13 residues. The CDR3 protein is CASSSQGNYGYTF. Here the CDR3 DNA reads TGTGCCAGCAGCAGCCAGGGTAACTATGGCTACACCTTC.

This clonotype was seen only a few times. The V and J genes are TRBV27 and TRBJ2-6, with D tentatively TRBD1 or TRBD2 (6 bases each). The CDR3 runs 17 residues. The germline CDR1 and CDR2 sequences are MNHEY and SMNVEV (reference sequence). Trimming removed 0 bases at V and 4 bases at J, with 13 bases between. The CDR3: CASSLSRGGSGANVLTF. In DNA form, the CDR3 reads TGTGCCAGCAGTTTATCCAGGGGAGGATCCGGGGCCAACGTCCTGACTTTC.

This clonotype was counted many times. J is TRBJ2-1 and V is TRBV30, with D possibly called TRBD1 or TRBD2 (5 bases each). This CDR3 has 13 amino acids. The germline gives CDR1 GTSNPN, CDR2 SVGIG (reference sequence). The germline V and J ends were trimmed by 1 base and 10 bases, with 14 bases remaining between them. For the CDR3, the DNA is TGTGCCTGGAGTGGGGGGACCTCGGGAGAGCAGTTCTTC. This codes for CAWSGGTSGEQFF.

Many counts were recorded for this clonotype. This rearrangement joins TRBV5-5 to TRBJ2-7; 11 bases align to TRBD2. The length of the CDR3 is 17 residues. Germline V lookup: CDR1 SGHKS, CDR2 YYEKEE (reference sequence). Trimming cost V 2 bases and J 1 base; bases outside gene matches: 8. The CDR3 coding sequence is TGTGCCAGCAGCTTTCGACTAGGGACTAGCGGATCCTACGAGCAGTACTTC. Its translation is CASSFRLGTSGSYEQYF.

This clonotype was seen more than once but under ten times. The rearrangement links TRBV4-2 to TRBJ2-3, with 9 positions matching TRBD2. Germline CDR1 and CDR2: LGHNA and YNFKEQ. V shed 0 bases, J shed 7 bases, and the junction held 14 bases outside the gene matches. This CDR3 has 18 residues. This chain's CDR3 is CASSQEKPAGGSYNTQYF. CDR3 in DNA: TGTGCCAGCAGCCAAGAAAAACCAGCGGGAGGATCATATAATACGCAGTATTTT.

The rearrangement uses TRBV7-2 and TRBJ1-5; 10 bases align to TRBD1. CDR1 is SGHTA, CDR2 FQGNSA, per germline. There are 18 residues in the CDR3. V was pared by 5 bases and J by 2 bases, with 12 bases of the junction left unmatched. CDR3 region: CASSPTGQGFWGNQPQHF. In nucleotides, the CDR3 is TGTGCCAGCAGCCCCACGGGACAGGGGTTTTGGGGCAATCAGCCCCAGCATTTT.

The chain carries TRBV6-1 and TRBJ2-7; TRBD1 agrees at 7 bases. CDR3 length: 12 amino acids. Germline V gene lookup returns CDR1 MNHNS and CDR2 SASEGT. The junction had 6 bases not matched to a gene; V was cut back by 6 bases and J by 7 bases. The chain's CDR3 is CASRRQGREQYF. CDR3 DNA: TGTGCCAGCAGACGACAGGGTCGAGAGCAGTACTTC.

This clonotype was seen ten or more times. The V call is TRBV6-5, the J call TRBJ2-7; the D gene is possibly TRBD2 (6 bases). Between the trimmed V and J ends, which lost 2 bases and 2 bases, there was a span of 10 bases. Germline V gene sequence: CDR1 MNHEY, CDR2 SVGAGI. CDR3 length equals 14 residues. DNA of the CDR3: TGTGCCAGCAGTTACGAGGCGGGAACCTACGAGCAGTACTTC. This translates into CASSYEAGTYEQYF.

The chain combines TRBV9 with TRBJ2-2; 8 positions agree with TRBD2. The germline CDR1 and CDR2 sequences are SGDLS and YYNGEE. Trimming at V came to 4 bases and at J to 4 bases, leaving 12 bases not matched to a gene. This CDR3 contains 17 residues. The DNA of the CDR3 is TGTGCCAGCAGCCCCCAAGGGAGCGGGAGTGGCACCGGGGAGCTGTTTTTT. Protein: CASSPQGSGSGTGELFF.

The chain is built from TRBV30 and TRBJ2-7; 8 bases fit TRBD2. V lost 7 bases to trimming and J lost 0 bases; unmatched junction nucleotides: 5. The germline CDR1 and CDR2 sequences are GTSNPN and SVGIG (reference sequence). This CDR3 contains 13 residues. CDR3 loop: CASVAGISYEQYF. DNA for the CDR3: TGTGCCTCCGTAGCGGGAATCTCCTACGAGCAGTACTTC.

The chain employs TRBV24-1 and TRBJ2-2; the match to TRBD1 covers 11 bases. This CDR3 spans 17 amino acids. Trimming cost V 3 bases and J 4 bases; bases outside gene matches: 6. CDR1 is KGHDR and CDR2 is SFDVKD in the germline V gene. This CDR3 reads CATSDPPGTGGTGELFF. The CDR3 bases are TGTGCCACCAGTGATCCCCCCGGGACAGGGGGCACCGGGGAGCTGTTTTTT.

The chain joins TRBV6-1 to TRBJ1-1; D gene uncertain. CDR1 and CDR2 from the germline V gene are MNHNS and SASEGT. Trimming left V 6 bases short and J 0 bases short, with 11 bases between. This CDR3 has 14 residues. The chain's CDR3 is CASSPQSLNTEAFF. The CDR3 bases are TGTGCCAGCAGCCCACAGTCTTTGAACACTGAAGCTTTCTTT.

The chain is built from TRBV11-3 and TRBJ2-6; 8 bases are a match to TRBD1. The germline gives CDR1 SGHNT, CDR2 YENEEA. With V trimmed by 4 bases and J by 1 base, 12 bases remained unmatched. There are 19 residues in the CDR3. CDR3 coding DNA: TGTGCCAGCAGCTCGCGGACAGGGAGGAGGTCTTCTGGGGCCAACGTCCTGACTTTC. The encoded protein is CASSSRTGRRSSGANVLTF.

In this sample, this clonotype turned up many times. The chain couples TRBV20-1 to TRBJ1-1, with 7 bases identical to TRBD1. The germline V gene encodes CDR1 DFQATT and CDR2 SNEGSKA (reference sequence). V lost 2 bases to trimming and J lost 1 base; unmatched junction nucleotides: 4. The CDR3 contains 14 residues. CDR3 sequence reads: CSARSRQGNTEAFF. CDR3 nucleotides: TGCAGTGCTAGATCCCGACAGGGGAACACTGAAGCTTTCTTT.

The table lists this clonotype with many counts. This chain joins TRBV19 and TRBJ1-1, with D perhaps matching TRBD1 (6 bases). Germline loops: CDR1 LNHDA, CDR2 SQIVND (reference sequence). This CDR3 has 15 residues. The V and J ends lost 3 bases and 6 bases respectively, with 17 bases between them. CDR3 coding DNA: TGTGCCAGTAGTATCCCTCAAGGGGGAGGTGCTGAAGCTTTCTTT. Translation gives CASSIPQGGGAEAFF.

This clonotype was seen only a few times. The genes are TRBV30 and TRBJ2-1; 7 nucleotides match TRBD2. Trimming cost V 0 bases and J 15 bases; bases outside gene matches: 14. Germline V gives CDR1 GTSNPN, CDR2 SVGIG (reference sequence). This CDR3 region has 14 residues. The CDR3 spells CAWSVSRERGGTFF. As DNA, the CDR3 is TGTGCCTGGAGTGTATCCCGGGAGCGGGGTGGCACGTTCTTC.

The CDR3 region has the DNA TGTGCCAGCAGCCCCTCCGGACAGGGCCCCCTCTACGAGCAGTACTTC. The encoded protein is CASSPSGQGPLYEQYF. V is TRBV9 and J is TRBJ2-7; 8 bases align to TRBD1. The germline V gene encodes CDR1 SGDLS and CDR2 YYNGEE. J was trimmed by 3 bases and V by 4 bases; bases with no gene match: 12. The CDR3 spans 16 residues. Full variable domain (missing parts from reference TRBV9 and TRBJ2-7): DSGVTQTPKHLITATGQRVTLRCSPRSGDLSVYWYQQSLDQGLQFLIQYYNGEERAKGNILERFSAQQFPDLHSELNLSSLELGDSALYFCASSPSGQGPLYEQYFGPGTRLTVT.

The chain carries TRBV10-3 and TRBJ2-1; TRBD2 matches at 9 bases. This CDR3 is 12 amino acids long. The germline CDR1 and CDR2 sequences are ENHRY and SYGVKD. V lost 6 bases to trimming and J lost 9 bases; unmatched junction nucleotides: 3. As DNA, the CDR3 is TGTGCCATCAGCGGGACTAGCAGTGAGCAGTTCTTC. This codes for CAISGTSSEQFF.

V and J are TRBV28 and TRBJ2-6; 8 nucleotides line up with TRBD1. CDR3 length: 16 residues. The V and J ends lost 6 bases and 3 bases, in that order; junction bases with no gene match: 7. CDR1 is MDHEN and CDR2 is SYDVKM in the germline V gene. In nucleotides, the CDR3 is TGTGCCAGCAGAGATAGGACAGGGAGTGGGGCCAACGTCCTGACTTTC. Encoded protein: CASRDRTGSGANVLTF.

This clonotype was picked up many times. This chain connects TRBV7-6 to TRBJ2-1; 12 nucleotides agree with TRBD2. Germline V gives CDR1 SGHVS, CDR2 FNYEAQ. The V and J ends lost 2 bases and 6 bases, in that order; junction bases with no gene match: 8. CDR3 length: 17 amino acids. The CDR3 DNA follows: TGTGCCAGCAGCTTATCCGGACTAGCGGGAACTATCAATGAGCAGTTCTTC. It specifies CASSLSGLAGTINEQFF.

This clonotype was seen more than once but under ten times. This chain links TRBV20-1 with TRBJ2-1; D perhaps matches TRBD1 (6 bases). Trimming pared 5 bases from V and 3 bases from J, leaving 17 bases between. CDR1 is DFQATT, CDR2 SNEGSKA, per germline (reference sequence). The CDR3 is 15 amino acids. In DNA form, the CDR3 reads TGCAGTGCTGCCCCTACTAGGGGGTACTACAATGAGCAGTTCTTC. Its protein product is CSAAPTRGYYNEQFF.

To note about this clonotype: This clone may be a read error of a much larger clone one base away. The chain recombines TRBV11-2 with TRBJ1-1, with D perhaps matching TRBD1 (6 bases). The V gene's germline CDR1 is SGHAT and CDR2 FQNNGV. There are 15 residues in the CDR3. CDR3 nucleotide sequence: TGTGCCAGAAGCTTAGGGGGGGGGCTAATTGCTGAAGCTTTCTTT. This gives the protein CARSLGGGLIAEAFF.